The 27 T cell receptor beta chains in this list originate from one sample, sequenced in a study of blood T cells in healthy people across ages (dated by TCRdb to between 2015 and 2016). Library preparation used 5' RACE. TCRdb lists the instrument as Illumina HiSeq 2500. The second PCR ran for about 6 to 11 cycles and used a J-beta primer mix along with a sample-barcoded 5' primer. TCRdb took the public reads, trimmed them with fastp at Q25, ran MiXCR for clone calling and kept in-frame beta chains. Entries are consolidated by CDR3 protein sequence, retaining the most common genes and DNA. The sample yields 1,500,000 or so distinct CDR3 sequences; roughly 43% were counted once. Of the sample, more than 4% falls within the top ten clones. Material: blood. These receptors all come from a woman aged 18-29 years in good health.

This clonotype was counted a few times. The chain uses TRBV20-1 and TRBJ1-5; D is unclear. CDR3 size: 14 residues. Germline CDR1 reads DFQATT; CDR2 reads SNEGSKA (reference sequence). V was clipped by 4 bases and J by 2 bases, with 12 bases between them. The CDR3 loop is CSAMSGSGNQPQHF. The CDR3 DNA reads TGCAGTGCTATGTCGGGATCGGGCAATCAGCCCCAGCATTTT.

V gene TRBV20-1 combines with J gene TRBJ1-4; tentatively, D is TRBD1 (5 bases). V was cut by 1 base and J by 5 bases, with 11 bases left in between. Germline V gene sequence: CDR1 DFQATT, CDR2 SNEGSKA (reference sequence). This CDR3 spans 14 amino acids. CDR3 coding DNA: TGCAGTGCTAGAGGGGGGACGGTGAATGAAAAACTGTTTTTT. Translated: CSARGGTVNEKLFF.

V is TRBV27 and J is TRBJ2-2; D call uncertain. The CDR3 spans 12 residues. The V and J ends lost 4 bases and 9 bases respectively, with 9 bases between them. Germline CDR1 MNHEY, CDR2 SMNVEV (reference sequence). The CDR3, as DNA: TGTGCCAGCAGTTGGGGTACCAGGGAGCTGTTTTTT. Amino acid sequence: CASSWGTRELFF.

This rearrangement joins TRBV7-2 to TRBJ2-7; 8 bases are a match to TRBD1. Per the germline V gene, CDR1 is SGHTA and CDR2 is FQGNSA. This CDR3 is 13 amino acids long. With V trimmed by 5 bases and J by 2 bases, 2 bases remained unmatched. The chain's CDR3 is CASSKDRAYEQYF. In DNA form, the CDR3 reads TGTGCCAGCAGCAAGGACAGGGCCTACGAGCAGTACTTC.

The chain joins TRBV20-1 to TRBJ1-2; TRBD1 is a possible D gene (5 bases). The germline V gene encodes CDR1 DFQATT and CDR2 SNEGSKA (reference sequence). The V and J ends lost 6 bases and 4 bases respectively, with 9 bases between them. CDR3 length: 11 residues. The CDR3 nucleotides read TGCAGTGCACCGGGACTCTATGGCTACACCTTC. Its translation is CSAPGLYGYTF.

V gene TRBV4-1 combines with J gene TRBJ2-7, with 8 bases identical to TRBD1. The V gene end was trimmed by 0 bases and the J gene end by 2 bases; junction bases not matched to a gene: 3. The CDR3 loop spans 15 amino acids. Germline V gene lookup returns CDR1 MGHRA and CDR2 YSYEKL. CDR3 DNA: TGCGCCAGCAGCCAAGATGGGACAGGTCCCTACGAGCAGTACTTC. This sequence encodes CASSQDGTGPYEQYF.

V usage is TRBV10-3 and J usage is TRBJ2-1; 10 bases align to TRBD2. After removal of 2 bases from V and 7 bases from J, the junction contained 5 bases not matched to a gene. There are 15 residues in the CDR3. The germline gives CDR1 ENHRY, CDR2 SYGVKD. The CDR3 loop reads CAISEQGLALNEQFF. DNA for the CDR3: TGTGCCATCAGTGAGCAGGGACTAGCGCTTAATGAGCAGTTCTTC.

V usage is TRBV29-1 and J usage is TRBJ2-1; 10 bases map to TRBD2. Germline CDR1 is SQVTM and CDR2 is ANQGSEA. Trimming at V came to 3 bases and at J to 8 bases, leaving 10 bases not matched to a gene. This CDR3 is built from 15 residues. This CDR3 is CSVDGLASGSDEQFF. DNA for the CDR3: TGCAGCGTTGATGGGCTGGCTAGCGGGAGTGATGAGCAGTTCTTC.

The chain combines TRBV20-1 with TRBJ1-2, with TRBD1 matching over 9 bases. Germline loops: CDR1 DFQATT, CDR2 SNEGSKA (reference sequence). Unmatched junction bases numbered 15, after V lost 6 bases and J lost 4 bases. This CDR3 has 16 residues. The CDR3 DNA sequence: TGCAGTGCCACCCCGGGACAGGGTGTCAGAAGCTATGGCTACACCTTC. It translates to CSATPGQGVRSYGYTF.

V is TRBV7-3 and J is TRBJ2-3; 11 bases are shared with TRBD2. This CDR3 is built from 16 residues. From germline, CDR1 is SGHTA and CDR2 FQGTGA. The junction had 7 bases not matched to a gene; V was cut back by 5 bases and J by 3 bases. CDR3 residues: CASSQTSGSRTDTQYF. In DNA, the CDR3 is TGTGCCAGCAGCCAAACTAGCGGGAGTCGAACAGATACGCAGTATTTT.

This clonotype has only one observation. The J gene is TRBJ2-1, the V gene TRBV4-1; D unresolved. The CDR3 totals 13 residues. Germline-derived CDR1 and CDR2 are MGHRA and YSYEKL. V shed 0 bases and J shed 10 bases, with 10 bases lying between them. The DNA of the CDR3 is TGCGCCAGCAGCCAAGACGTAACCTACGAGCAGTTCTTC. Its protein product is CASSQDVTYEQFF.

The rearrangement links TRBV4-2 to TRBJ1-4; D is perhaps TRBD1 (5 bases). The CDR3 loop spans 15 amino acids. V lost 1 base to trimming and J lost 7 bases, with 13 bases between them. Germline loops: CDR1 LGHNA, CDR2 YNFKEQ. CDR3 sequence (DNA): TGTGCCAGCAGCCAAGTATCCAGGGCGGTTGAAAAACTGTTTTTT. Amino acid sequence: CASSQVSRAVEKLFF.

This chain connects TRBV6-5 to TRBJ2-7; 9 bases are a match to TRBD2. The CDR3 loop spans 16 amino acids. Trimming cost V 10 bases and J 6 bases; bases outside gene matches: 19. Germline CDR1 is MNHEY and CDR2 is SVGAGI. The CDR3 here is CANSVRGFAGGLEQYF. CDR3 bases: TGTGCCAACAGCGTACGGGGGTTTGCGGGAGGGCTCGAGCAGTACTTC.

The chain links TRBV5-6 to TRBJ2-7, with D tentatively TRBD1 or TRBD2 (6 bases each). This CDR3 spans 15 amino acids. Germline CDR1 and CDR2: SGHDT and YYEEEE. V dropped 3 bases and J dropped 3 bases, with 16 bases sitting between them. In DNA form, the CDR3 reads TGTGCCAGCAGCTCCTTCGACGGAGGGGGCTACGAGCAGTACTTC. The encoded protein is CASSSFDGGGYEQYF.

The rearrangement uses TRBV7-9 and TRBJ2-7, with 10 bases that match TRBD1. The germline CDR1 and CDR2 sequences are SEHNR and FQNEAQ (reference sequence). The CDR3 consists of 16 residues. V shed 5 bases, J shed 7 bases, and the junction held 14 bases outside the gene matches. The CDR3 nucleotides read TGTGCCAGCAGCACCTTGCCGGGACAGGGGAAGGAGGAGCAGTACTTC. It yields the protein CASSTLPGQGKEEQYF.

This chain joins TRBV20-1 and TRBJ1-3, with a possible D match to TRBD1 (6 bases). The CDR3 spans 14 residues. Germline V gives CDR1 DFQATT, CDR2 SNEGSKA (reference sequence). V was trimmed by 6 bases and J by 2 bases, leaving 14 bases between them. CDR3 DNA sequence: TGCAGTGCCCGGGCGGGGGGCGCTGGAAACACCATATATTTT. Protein: CSARAGGAGNTIYF.

This clonotype was observed at least ten times. J is TRBJ2-7 and V is TRBV25-1, with 8 nucleotides matching TRBD1. The length of the CDR3 is 13 residues. Germline CDR1 is MGHDK and CDR2 is SYGVNS. Trimming took 2 bases from V and 3 from J; bases not matched to a gene: 0. The CDR3: CASSEGTGYEQYF. CDR3 nucleotide sequence: TGTGCCAGCAGTGAAGGGACAGGCTACGAGCAGTACTTC.

The chain combines TRBV10-3 with TRBJ2-7, with D perhaps TRBD1 (6 bases). V lost 3 bases, J lost 2 bases, and 14 bases lay in between. Germline CDR1 ENHRY, CDR2 SYGVKD. The CDR3 sequence is 15 residues long. The CDR3 is CAISDPGTSTYEQYF. CDR3 nucleotide sequence: TGTGCCATCAGTGACCCCGGGACATCCACCTACGAGCAGTACTTC.

In its sample, this clonotype was seen a few times. The rearrangement joins TRBV28 to TRBJ2-7; 9 bases match TRBD2. This CDR3 region has 12 residues. Germline V gene sequence: CDR1 MDHEN, CDR2 SYDVKM. V shed 6 bases and J 5 bases; nucleotides not matched to a gene: 2. CDR3 in DNA: TGTGCCAGCAGGGGACTAGCCCACGAGCAGTACTTC. It encodes CASRGLAHEQYF. The whole variable domain, filled in from reference TRBV28 and TRBJ2-7, reads DVKVTQSSRYLVKRTGEKVFLECVQDMDHENMFWYRQDPGLGLRLIYFSYDVKMKEKGDIPEGYSVSREKKERFSLILESASTNQTSMYLCASRGLAHEQYFGPGTRLTVT.

The chain employs TRBV10-3 and TRBJ2-1, with D tentatively TRBD1 (5 bases). Germline lookup yields CDR1 ENHRY and CDR2 SYGVKD. V lost 0 bases and J 0 bases, leaving 12 bases between the germline ends. This CDR3 contains 17 residues. The CDR3 DNA follows: TGTGCCATCAGTGAGTCAGGGGCGGCGAGCTCCTACAATGAGCAGTTCTTC. Its protein is CAISESGAASSYNEQFF.

This clonotype came up a few times. This chain uses TRBV7-2 with TRBJ1-1; D unclear. The V end lost 5 bases, the J end lost 11 bases, and 18 bases lay between the germline ends. The germline V gene has CDR1 SGHTA and CDR2 FQGNSA. The CDR3 totals 13 residues. CDR3 loop: CASSPGFSWRAFF. The CDR3 DNA reads TGTGCCAGCAGCCCCGGTTTTTCGTGGAGGGCTTTCTTT. Full variable domain (rest looked up from reference TRBV7-2 and TRBJ1-1): GAGVSQSPSNKVTEKGKDVELRCDPISGHTALYWYRQSLGQGLEFLIYFQGNSAPDKSGLPSDRFSAERTGGSVSTLTIQRTQQEDSAVYLCASSPGFSWRAFFGQGTRLTVV.

V usage is TRBV4-1 and J usage is TRBJ1-6; D remains unclear. CDR1 and CDR2 (germline): MGHRA, YSYEKL. Trimming left V 3 bases short and J 2 bases short, with 8 bases between. The CDR3 spans 15 residues. The CDR3 sequence: CASSQGPAYNSPLHF. In DNA form, the CDR3 reads TGCGCCAGCAGCCAGGGTCCGGCCTATAATTCACCCCTCCACTTT.

This clonotype was counted only a few times. This sequence joins TRBV6-6 and TRBJ2-3; perhaps TRBD2 as D (5 bases). The CDR3 runs 17 residues. Germline V lookup: CDR1 MNHNY, CDR2 SVGAGI (reference sequence). The CDR3 DNA sequence: TGTGCTAGCCGGGCGGGCAGTGTAAGACCTAGCACAGATACGCAGTATTTT. Protein: CASRAGSVRPSTDTQYF.

The chain joins TRBV11-2 to TRBJ2-3; no clear D gene. The V gene lost 1 base and the J gene lost 1 base, with 15 bases spanning the gap. The CDR3 has 17 residues. The germline V gene has CDR1 SGHAT and CDR2 FQNNGV. Here the CDR3 DNA reads TGTGCCAGCAGCTTAGTAGTACCCTCGATGGGCACAGATACGCAGTATTTT. Translating it yields CASSLVVPSMGTDTQYF.

The sample holds a few counts of this clonotype. The chain combines TRBV20-1 with TRBJ2-7, with 7 bases matching TRBD1. Germline CDR1 and CDR2: DFQATT and SNEGSKA (reference sequence). V was pared by 5 bases and J by 5 bases, with 6 bases of the junction left unmatched. This CDR3 is 12 amino acids long. Here the CDR3 reads CSASDRSHEQYF. The CDR3 region has the DNA TGCAGTGCTTCGGACAGGTCCCACGAGCAGTACTTC.

The chain combines TRBV6-2 or TRBV6-3 with TRBJ2-2; 8 bases agree with TRBD1. The V and J ends lost 0 bases and 6 bases, in that order; junction bases with no gene match: 6. CDR3 size: 16 residues. Germline V gene data show CDR1 as MNHEY and CDR2 as SVGEGT. The CDR3 sequence is CASSYSYRGFAGELFF. CDR3 nucleotides: TGTGCCAGCAGTTACTCGTACAGGGGGTTCGCCGGGGAGCTGTTTTTT.

The CDR3 loop reads CASSPTTSLGEKLFF. The DNA of the CDR3 is TGTGCCAGCAGCCCGACGACGAGTCTAGGTGAAAAACTGTTTTTT. The V and J genes are TRBV7-9 and TRBJ1-4, with D unresolved. Germline V gene lookup returns CDR1 SEHNR and CDR2 FQNEAQ (reference sequence). This CDR3 contains 15 residues. The V and J ends lost 5 bases and 7 bases respectively, with 17 bases between them.